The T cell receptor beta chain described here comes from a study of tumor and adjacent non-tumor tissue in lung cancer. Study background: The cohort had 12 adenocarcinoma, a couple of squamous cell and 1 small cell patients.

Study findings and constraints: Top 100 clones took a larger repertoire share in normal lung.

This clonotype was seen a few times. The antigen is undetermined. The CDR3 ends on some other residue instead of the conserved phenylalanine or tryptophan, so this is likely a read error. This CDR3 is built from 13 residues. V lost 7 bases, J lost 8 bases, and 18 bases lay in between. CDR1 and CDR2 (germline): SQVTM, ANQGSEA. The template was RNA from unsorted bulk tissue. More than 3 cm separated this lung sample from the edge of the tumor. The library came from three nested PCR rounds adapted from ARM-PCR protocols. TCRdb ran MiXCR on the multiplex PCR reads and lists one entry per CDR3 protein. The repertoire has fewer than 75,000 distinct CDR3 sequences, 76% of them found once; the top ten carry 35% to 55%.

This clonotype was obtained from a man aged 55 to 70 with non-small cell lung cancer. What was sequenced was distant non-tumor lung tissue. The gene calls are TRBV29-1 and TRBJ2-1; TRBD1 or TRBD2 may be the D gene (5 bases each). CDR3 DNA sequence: TGCAGCGCACCCGGGACGTTGAGTGATGAGCAGTTCCTC. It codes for CSAPGTLSDEQFL.